These 7 T cell receptor beta chains were sequenced from one sample in a study of T cells in Graves' hyperthyroidism and ophthalmopathy. TCR beta CDR3 regions were amplified from RNA. Primed by the HTBI set, a first-round RT-PCR was run on the TCR CDR3. TCRdb analysed the multiplex PCR reads with MiXCR anew, one entry per CDR3 protein. The table shows roughly 400,000 distinct CDR3 sequences, with 20% to 25% occurring only once. Input material: blood. The source is a man in his forties or fifties with Graves' hyperthyroidism.

V usage is TRBV7-2 and J usage is TRBJ2-1; 12 positions agree with TRBD2. The trim removed 5 bases at V and 8 bases at J, leaving 7 bases unmatched. The CDR3 extends over 15 amino acids. Germline V CDR1 and CDR2: SGHTA, FQGNSA. The DNA of the CDR3 is TGTGCCAGCAGCCGACTAGCGGGAGTTTTCGATGAGCAGTTCTTC. Amino acids: CASSRLAGVFDEQFF.

The J gene is TRBJ2-5, the V gene TRBV4-2; no reliable D call. The CDR3 has 13 residues. CDR1 is LGHNA and CDR2 is YNFKEQ in the germline V gene. Trimming stripped 4 bases from V and 3 bases from J, with 9 bases between. The CDR3 region is CASSPIGEETQYF. The CDR3 bases are TGTGCCAGCAGCCCCATTGGCGAAGAGACCCAGTACTTC.

This rearrangement joins TRBV9 to TRBJ2-4; TRBD2 is a possible D gene (5 bases). CDR3 length: 13 amino acids. V gave up 2 bases and J gave up 5 bases, with 8 bases separating them. Germline CDR1 reads SGDLS; CDR2 reads YYNGEE. The CDR3 reads CASSVGRENIQYF. CDR3 sequence (DNA): TGTGCCAGCAGCGTTGGGCGGGAAAACATTCAGTACTTC. The complete variable domain, with remaining parts taken from reference TRBV9 and TRBJ2-4, reads DSGVTQTPKHLITATGQRVTLRCSPRSGDLSVYWYQQSLDQGLQFLIQYYNGEERAKGNILERFSAQQFPDLHSELNLSSLELGDSALYFCASSVGRENIQYFGAGTRLSVL.

The chain employs TRBV18 and TRBJ2-5; the D is unclear. V was trimmed by 2 bases and J by 4 bases, leaving 8 bases between them. The CDR3 totals 13 residues. CDR1 KGHSH and CDR2 LQKENI come from the germline V gene. The CDR3 loop reads CASSPGNRETQYF. The CDR3, as DNA: TGTGCCAGCTCACCAGGGAATCGAGAGACCCAGTACTTC.

The chain employs TRBV2 and TRBJ2-3; D tentatively fits TRBD1 or TRBD2 (6 bases each). The CDR3 loop spans 13 amino acids. Germline CDR1 SNHLY, CDR2 FYNNEI. V was clipped by 7 bases and J by 8 bases, with 16 bases between them. The CDR3 DNA reads TGTGCCAGCACCCCCGAGTCGGGGGCTACGCAGTATTTT. This gives the protein CASTPESGATQYF. Filled out from reference TRBV2 and TRBJ2-3, the complete variable domain reads EPEVTQTPSHQVTQMGQEVILRCVPISNHLYFYWYRQILGQKVEFLVSFYNNEISEKSEIFDDQFSVERPDGSNFTLKIRSTKLEDSAMYFCASTPESGATQYFGPGTRLTVL.

The CDR3 bases are TGTGCCAGCAGCGGGTCTCCTCCTACCTACGAGCAGTACTTC. It translates to CASSGSPPTYEQYF. The chain carries TRBV12-3 or TRBV12-4 and TRBJ2-7, with D hard to call. The CDR3 runs 14 residues. Trimming cost V 6 bases and J 2 bases, with 14 bases left between them.

The genes are TRBV20-1 and TRBJ2-1; D is uncertain. V was pared by 5 bases and J by 9 bases, with 14 bases between. The CDR3 spans 12 residues. The germline CDR1 and CDR2 sequences are DFQATT and SNEGSKA (reference sequence). The CDR3 reads CSAEHSQVEQFF. CDR3 nucleotide sequence: TGCAGTGCTGAACATAGCCAAGTTGAGCAGTTCTTC.